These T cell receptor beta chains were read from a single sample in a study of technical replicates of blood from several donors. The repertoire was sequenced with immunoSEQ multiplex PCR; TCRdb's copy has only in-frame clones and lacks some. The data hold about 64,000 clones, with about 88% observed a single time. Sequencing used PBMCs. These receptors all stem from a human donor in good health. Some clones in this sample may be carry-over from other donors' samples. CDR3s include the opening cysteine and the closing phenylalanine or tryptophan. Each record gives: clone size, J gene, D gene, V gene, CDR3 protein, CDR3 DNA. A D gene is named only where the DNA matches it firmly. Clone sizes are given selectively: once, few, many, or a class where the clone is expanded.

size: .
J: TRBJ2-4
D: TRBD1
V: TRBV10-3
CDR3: CAISESTGTGEKLDIQYF
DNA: TGTGCCATCAGTGAGTCGACTGGGACAGGGGAAAAATTGGACATTCAGTACTTC

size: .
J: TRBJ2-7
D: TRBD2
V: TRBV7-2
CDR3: CASSLASSGYYEQYF
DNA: TGTGCCAGCAGCTTAGCCTCTAGCGGATACTACGAGCAGTACTTC

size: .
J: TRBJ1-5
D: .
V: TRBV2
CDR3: CASSRGGTGNQPQHF
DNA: TGTGCCAGCAGTCGGGGGGGCACGGGCAATCAGCCCCAGCATTTT

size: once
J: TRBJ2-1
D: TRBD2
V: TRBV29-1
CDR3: CSVPLAGKFYEQFF
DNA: TGCAGCGTTCCACTAGCGGGAAAGTTCTATGAGCAGTTCTTC

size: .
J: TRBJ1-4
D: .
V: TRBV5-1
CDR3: CASSLRSLGSATNEKLFF
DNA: TGCGCCAGCAGCTTGCGGTCCCTCGGGTCTGCAACTAATGAAAAACTGTTTTTT

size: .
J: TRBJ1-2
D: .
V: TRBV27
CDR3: CASSLLGGAGLTIF
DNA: TGTGCCAGCAGTCTCCTTGGGGGAGCGGGCCTGACGATCTTC

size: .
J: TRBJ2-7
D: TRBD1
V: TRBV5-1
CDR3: CASTPGTGYEQYF
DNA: TGCGCCAGCACCCCCGGGACAGGGTACGAGCAGTACTTC

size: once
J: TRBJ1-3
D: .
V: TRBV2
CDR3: CASNQGSSGNTIYF
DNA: TGTGCCAGCAACCAGGGTAGCTCTGGAAACACCATATATTTT

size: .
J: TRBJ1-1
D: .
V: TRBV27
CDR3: CASSLLSQGNTEAFF
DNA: TGTGCCAGCAGTTTATTATCACAGGGGAACACTGAAGCTTTCTTT

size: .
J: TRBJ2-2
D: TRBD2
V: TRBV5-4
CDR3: CASSPGGLVIDTGELFF
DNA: TGTGCCAGCAGCCCGGGAGGGCTAGTAATCGACACCGGGGAGCTGTTTTTT

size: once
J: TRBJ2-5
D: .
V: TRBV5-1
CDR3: CASSQKETQYF
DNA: TGCGCCAGCAGTCAGAAAGAGACCCAGTACTTC

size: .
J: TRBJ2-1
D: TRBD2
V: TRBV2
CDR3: CASSAQTSGYNEQFF
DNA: TGTGCCAGCAGTGCCCAGACTAGCGGCTACAATGAGCAGTTCTTC

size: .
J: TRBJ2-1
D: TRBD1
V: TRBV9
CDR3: CASSAPFGTGGGNEQFF
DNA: TGTGCCAGCAGCGCCCCCTTCGGGACAGGGGGTGGGAATGAGCAGTTCTTC

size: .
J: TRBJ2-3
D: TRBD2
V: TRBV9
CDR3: CASSPRTSGGSTQYF
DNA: TGTGCCAGCAGCCCACGGACTAGCGGGGGGTCGACGCAGTATTTT

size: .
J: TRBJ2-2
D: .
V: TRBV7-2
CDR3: CASITWASNTGELFF
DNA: TGTGCCAGCATAACGTGGGCTTCCAACACCGGGGAGCTGTTTTTT

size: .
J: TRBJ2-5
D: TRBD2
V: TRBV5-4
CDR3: CASRSLAGKTQYF
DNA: TGTGCCAGCAGGTCTCTAGCGGGCAAGACCCAGTACTTC

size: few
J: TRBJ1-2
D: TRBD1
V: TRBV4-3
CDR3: CASSQGGLGRGRKGYTF
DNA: TGCGCCAGCAGCCAAGGGGGCCTCGGCAGGGGGCGAAAGGGCTACACCTTC

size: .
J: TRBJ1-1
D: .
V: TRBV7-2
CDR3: CASSPNPGDGYNAEAFF
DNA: TGTGCCAGCAGCCCGAACCCAGGGGATGGGTATAACGCTGAAGCTTTCTTT

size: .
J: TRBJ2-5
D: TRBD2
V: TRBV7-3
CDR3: CASSYRGGETQYF
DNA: TGTGCCAGCAGCTACCGGGGGGGAGAGACCCAGTACTTC

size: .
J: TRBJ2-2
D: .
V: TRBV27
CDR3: CASQSRASLNTGELFF
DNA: TGTGCCAGCCAGTCACGGGCTAGCTTAAACACCGGGGAGCTGTTTTTT

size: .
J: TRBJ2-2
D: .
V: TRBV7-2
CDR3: CASSSTGTGELFF
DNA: TGTGCCAGCAGCTCCACAGGGACCGGGGAGCTGTTTTTT

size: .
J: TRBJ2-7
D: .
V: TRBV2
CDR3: CASSGGREQYF
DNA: TGTGCCAGCAGTGGTGGGCGCGAGCAGTACTTC

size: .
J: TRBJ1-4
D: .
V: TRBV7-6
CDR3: CASSLAEATNEKLFF
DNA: TGTGCCAGCAGCTTAGCAGAGGCAACTAATGAAAAACTGTTTTTT

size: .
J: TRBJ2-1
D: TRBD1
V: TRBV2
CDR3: CASSTGQGFTEQFF
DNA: TGTGCCAGCAGTACCGGACAGGGGTTCACTGAGCAGTTCTTC

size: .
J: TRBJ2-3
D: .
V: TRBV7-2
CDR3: CASSLAIRGDTQYF
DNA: TGTGCCAGCAGCTTAGCGATCCGGGGAGATACGCAGTATTTT

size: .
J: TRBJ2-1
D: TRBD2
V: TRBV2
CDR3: CASSEAAQLARSYNEQFF
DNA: TGTGCCAGCAGTGAAGCGGCCCAACTAGCGAGGTCCTACAATGAGCAGTTCTTC

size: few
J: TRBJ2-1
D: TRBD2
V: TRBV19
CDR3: CASSIRLAGYNEQFF
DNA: TGTGCCAGTAGTATCCGACTAGCGGGCTACAATGAGCAGTTCTTC

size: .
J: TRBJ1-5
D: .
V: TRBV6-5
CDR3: CASSNFQGSQPQHF
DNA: TGTGCCAGCAGTAATTTCCAGGGGTCCCAGCCCCAGCATTTT

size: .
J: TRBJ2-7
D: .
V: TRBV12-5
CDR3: CASGLADSPRCDEQYF
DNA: TGTGCTAGTGGTTTGGCCGACAGTCCACGATGTGACGAGCAGTACTTC

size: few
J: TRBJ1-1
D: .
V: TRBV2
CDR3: CASSEFLGMNTEAFF
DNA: TGTGCCAGCAGTGAATTTCTCGGTATGAACACTGAAGCTTTCTTT

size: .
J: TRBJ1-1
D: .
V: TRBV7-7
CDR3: CASSFLRAFF
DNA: TGTGCCAGCAGCTTTCTGCGTGCTTTCTTT

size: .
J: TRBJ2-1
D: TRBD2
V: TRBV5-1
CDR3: CASRTSRRPEQFF
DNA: TGCGCCAGCCGGACTAGCCGTAGACCCGAGCAGTTCTTC

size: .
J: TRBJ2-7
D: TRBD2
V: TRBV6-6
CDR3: CASRHTTSGEYEQYF
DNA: TGTGCCAGCAGACACACAACTAGCGGGGAGTACGAGCAGTACTTC

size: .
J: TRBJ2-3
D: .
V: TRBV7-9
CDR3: CASSPAPRGTDTQYF
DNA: TGTGCCAGCAGTCCTGCCCCGCGGGGCACAGATACGCAGTATTTT

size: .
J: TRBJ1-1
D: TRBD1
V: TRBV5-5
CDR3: CASSYTGGNTEAFF
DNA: TGTGCCAGCAGCTACACAGGGGGAAACACTGAAGCTTTCTTT

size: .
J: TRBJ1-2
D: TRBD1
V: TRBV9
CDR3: CASSSGQGDNYGYTF
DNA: TGTGCCAGCAGCTCCGGACAGGGTGATAACTATGGCTACACCTTC

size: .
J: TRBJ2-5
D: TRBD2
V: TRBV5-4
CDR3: CASSSGGSGQETQYF
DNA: TGTGCCAGCAGCTCGGGAGGTTCAGGCCAAGAGACCCAGTACTTC

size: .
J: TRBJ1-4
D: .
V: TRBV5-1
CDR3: CASSVDTAGEKLFF
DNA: TGCGCCAGCAGCGTCGACACGGCTGGTGAAAAACTGTTTTTT

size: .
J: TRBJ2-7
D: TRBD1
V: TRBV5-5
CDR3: CASSIGTGIRQYF
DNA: TGTGCCAGCAGCATCGGGACAGGAATACGGCAGTACTTC

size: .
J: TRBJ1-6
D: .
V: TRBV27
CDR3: CASSLAQNNSPLHF
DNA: TGTGCCAGCAGTTTAGCACAAAATAATTCACCCCTCCACTTT

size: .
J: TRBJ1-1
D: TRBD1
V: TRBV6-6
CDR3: CATRDSRPEAFF
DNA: TGTGCCACGCGGGACAGTCGGCCTGAAGCTTTCTTT

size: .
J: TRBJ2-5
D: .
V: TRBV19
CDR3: CASSIAGIETQYF
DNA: TGTGCCAGTAGTATTGCCGGGATCGAGACCCAGTACTTC

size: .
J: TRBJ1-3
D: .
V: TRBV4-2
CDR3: CASTPSGGDGNTIYF
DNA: TGTGCCAGCACCCCCTCGGGCGGGGATGGAAACACCATATATTTT

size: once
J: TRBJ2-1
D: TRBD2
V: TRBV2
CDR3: CASDRTSIGDEQFF
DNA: TGTGCCAGCGACCGGACTAGCATCGGCGATGAGCAGTTCTTC

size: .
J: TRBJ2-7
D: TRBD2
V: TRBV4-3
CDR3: CASSHLAGGNHEQYF
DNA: TGCGCCAGCAGCCACCTAGCGGGAGGGAACCACGAGCAGTACTTC

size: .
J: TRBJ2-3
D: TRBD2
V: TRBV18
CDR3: CASSSETSGRVPDTQYF
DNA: TGTGCCAGCTCATCCGAGACTAGCGGGAGGGTACCAGATACGCAGTATTTT

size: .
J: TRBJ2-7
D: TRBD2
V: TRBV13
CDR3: CASSFLGLAGAGEQYF
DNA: TGTGCCAGCAGCTTCCTAGGACTAGCGGGAGCGGGCGAGCAGTACTTC

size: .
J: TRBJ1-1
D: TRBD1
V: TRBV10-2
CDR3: CASSESGQGARNTEAFF
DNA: TGCGCCAGCAGTGAGTCTGGGCAGGGGGCGCGGAACACTGAAGCTTTCTTT

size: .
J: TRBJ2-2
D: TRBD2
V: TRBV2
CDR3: CASSEMSSGGLRELFF
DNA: TGTGCCAGCAGTGAAATGTCTAGCGGTGGGTTGAGGGAGCTGTTTTTT

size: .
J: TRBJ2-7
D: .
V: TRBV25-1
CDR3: CASSKGGLSEQYF
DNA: TGTGCCAGCTCAAAGGGGGGGCTGTCCGAGCAGTACTTC

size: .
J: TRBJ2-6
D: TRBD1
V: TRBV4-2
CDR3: CASSQELAGGGTGANVLTF
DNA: TGTGCCAGCAGCCAAGAATTGGCAGGGGGTGGCACTGGGGCCAACGTCCTGACTTTC

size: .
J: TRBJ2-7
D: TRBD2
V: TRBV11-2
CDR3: CASSFGLAGGTNEQYF
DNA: TGTGCCAGCAGCTTTGGACTAGCGGGAGGAACAAACGAGCAGTACTTC

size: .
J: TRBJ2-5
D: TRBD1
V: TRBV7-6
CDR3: CASSHPTVSGGSETQYF
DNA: TGTGCCAGCAGCCACCCCACCGTTTCAGGGGGCTCGGAGACCCAGTACTTC

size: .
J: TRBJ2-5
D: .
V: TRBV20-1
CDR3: CSARLQETQYF
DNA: TGCAGTGCTAGACTCCAAGAGACCCAGTACTTC

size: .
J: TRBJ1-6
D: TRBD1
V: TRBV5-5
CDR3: CASQTGIFQGYNSPLHF
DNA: TGTGCCAGTCAGACAGGGATCTTTCAGGGCTATAATTCACCCCTCCACTTT